Sequencing of this T cell receptor beta chain was carried out in a study of blood T cell repertoires in COVID-19. The overall study: T cells, B-cell-depleted T cells, or PBMCs supplied cDNA or gDNA.

Authors' data handling: Reference gene primer amplification gave estimated nucleated cell counts. Here immunoSEQ multiplex PCR was the method, and the copy in TCRdb shows in-frame clones only, minus some. V, J and clone size derive from that table, while D and trimming were established from the DNA sequence. The table lists approximately 100,000 clones, 65% to 90% of them singletons. Everyone who took part was roughly 18 to 90 years old, and they came from about two dozen US areas. Donors of Cohort 3 who recovered were those that had two negative PCRs, clearance, or symptom resolution. The V end was cut by 3 bases, the J end by 1 base, with 13 bases between. CDR1 SGHRS and CDR2 YFSETQ come from the germline V gene. This CDR3 contains 15 residues.

V usage is TRBV5-1 and J usage is TRBJ1-2, with a tentative D call TRBD1 (5 bases). The source is a woman between 50 and 59 years old who had recovered from COVID-19. The source material was PBMCs or T cells enriched from blood (not recorded which). The DNA for the CDR3 is TGCGCCAGCAGCTCCGGCGGACAATATAACTATGGCTACACCTTC. Its protein product is CASSSGGQYNYGYTF. Supplemented by reference TRBV5-1 and TRBJ1-2, the full variable domain reads KAGVTQTPRYLIKTRGQQVTLSCSPISGHRSVSWYQQTPGQGLQFLFEYFSETQRNKGNFPGRFSGRQFSNSRSEMNVSTLELGDSALYLCASSSGGQYNYGYTFGSGTRLTVV.